What follows are 15 T cell receptor beta chains derived from one specimen sequenced in a study of blood T cell repertoires in COVID-19. TCRdb's copy holds only in-frame clones and misses some; the assay was immunoSEQ multiplex PCR. The sample records approximately 400,000 clones, about 89% being singletons. Source material: peripheral blood. These receptors all stem from a man in his forties with acute or convalescent COVID-19.

The DNA of the CDR3 is TGCAGCGTTGCAGGGCCTGGAAACACCATATATTTT. It yields the protein CSVAGPGNTIYF. The J gene is TRBJ1-3, the V gene TRBV29-1; TRBD1 is a possible D gene (5 bases). The CDR3 sequence is 12 residues long. The germline V and J ends were trimmed by 4 bases and 2 bases, with 6 bases remaining between them. Looked up from germline, CDR1 is SQVTM and CDR2 is ANQGSEA.

The chain is built from TRBV6-7 and TRBJ2-7; TRBD1 aligns across 7 bases. TRBV6-7 is flagged as an ORF with uncertain function. V shed 0 bases, J shed 6 bases, and the junction held 14 bases outside the gene matches. CDR3 length: 17 residues. In nucleotides, the CDR3 is TGTGCCAGCAGTTACTCGCGTCAGGGGGTTTTAGGTTTCGAGCAGTACTTC. It translates to CASSYSRQGVLGFEQYF.

V gene TRBV7-3 combines with J gene TRBJ2-1, with D tentatively TRBD1 (6 bases). This CDR3 spans 14 amino acids. V was clipped by 1 base and J by 8 bases, with 12 bases between them. CDR1 is SGHTA, CDR2 FQGTGA, per germline. Written as DNA, the CDR3 is TGTGCCAGCAGCTTAATAGCAGGGGCTGATGAGCAGTTCTTC. Translation: CASSLIAGADEQFF.

This clone came up a few times. The chain couples TRBV7-2 to TRBJ1-2; 9 positions agree with TRBD1. The CDR3 has 15 residues. With V trimmed by 5 bases and J by 8 bases, 12 bases remained unmatched. Germline assignment: CDR1 SGHTA and CDR2 FQGNSA. CDR3 sequence (DNA): TGTGCCAGCAGCCGGGACAGGGATTTACTAGGCGGCTACACCTTC. Protein product: CASSRDRDLLGGYTF.

The rearrangement uses TRBV19 and TRBJ1-2, with D uncertain. The CDR3 sequence is 13 residues long. Trimming pared 6 bases from V and 4 bases from J, leaving 12 bases between. CDR1 is LNHDA, CDR2 SQIVND, per germline (reference sequence). The CDR3 loop is CASSPGYGYGYTF. The CDR3, as DNA: TGTGCCAGTAGCCCGGGTTATGGCTATGGCTACACCTTC.

This clone was counted once. This chain joins TRBV4-1 and TRBJ1-2; 10 nucleotides align to TRBD1. V lost 3 bases, J lost 3 bases, and 4 bases stayed unmatched. CDR3 size: 15 residues. CDR1 MGHRA and CDR2 YSYEKL come from the germline V gene. This CDR3 reads CASSHPTGGDYGYTF. The CDR3, as DNA: TGCGCCAGCAGCCACCCGACAGGGGGCGACTATGGCTACACCTTC.

This chain joins TRBV11-2 and TRBJ2-7, with D possibly being TRBD2 (5 bases). Trimming cost V 1 base and J 3 bases, with 13 bases left between them. Germline assignment: CDR1 SGHAT and CDR2 FQNNGV. The CDR3 is made up of 15 amino acids. CDR3 in amino acids: CASSLGAGEHYEQYF. CDR3 DNA: TGTGCCAGCAGCTTAGGGGCTGGGGAGCACTACGAGCAGTACTTC.

V gene TRBV7-3 combines with J gene TRBJ2-6; D is undetermined. The germline gives CDR1 SGHTA, CDR2 FQGTGA. V was pared by 1 base and J by 0 bases, with 4 bases between. The CDR3 spans 15 residues. CDR3 coding DNA: TGTGCCAGCAGCTTAAGCGGCTCTGGGGCCAACGTCCTGACTTTC. Translating gives CASSLSGSGANVLTF.

This chain uses TRBV15 with TRBJ2-7; 10 bases match TRBD2. The CDR3 consists of 14 residues. The V and J ends lost 3 bases and 6 bases, in that order; junction bases with no gene match: 5. CDR1 and CDR2 from the germline V gene are LNHNV and YYDKDF (reference sequence). This chain's CDR3 is CATSRTSGLSEQYF. For the CDR3, the DNA is TGTGCCACCAGCAGGACTAGCGGGCTCTCCGAGCAGTACTTC.

The V gene is TRBV2, the J gene TRBJ2-1, with 7 bases lining up with TRBD2. The CDR3 is 14 residues long. Germline V gene sequence: CDR1 SNHLY, CDR2 FYNNEI. Trimming took 8 bases from V and 10 from J; bases not matched to a gene: 14. CDR3 sequence: CASPGLVEFGEQFF. The CDR3 DNA is TGTGCCAGCCCCGGACTAGTTGAATTCGGGGAGCAGTTCTTC.

This clone was seen only a few times. The chain carries TRBV19 and TRBJ1-1; D unclear. The germline CDR1 and CDR2 sequences are LNHDA and SQIVND (reference sequence). V lost 4 bases to trimming and J lost 0 bases, with 6 bases between them. This CDR3 spans 13 amino acids. The CDR3 spells CASSTLMNTEAFF. The CDR3 DNA reads as TGTGCCAGTAGTACCCTTATGAACACTGAAGCTTTCTTT.

The J gene is TRBJ2-5, the V gene TRBV30; 10 nucleotides line up with TRBD2. In germline, CDR1 is GTSNPN, CDR2 SVGIG (reference sequence). V was clipped by 0 bases and J by 5 bases; unmatched bases: 6. The CDR3 sequence is 15 residues long. DNA for the CDR3: TGTGCCTGGAGTGTAGCTAGCGGGAGCTTCGAGACCCAGTACTTC. Translated, it gives CAWSVASGSFETQYF.

This chain links TRBV15 with TRBJ1-6, with D perhaps TRBD1 (6 bases). In germline, CDR1 is LNHNV, CDR2 YYDKDF (reference sequence). The CDR3 spans 15 residues. V was clipped by 5 bases and J by 6 bases, with 14 bases between them. CDR3 in amino acids: CATSPRTDFNSPLHF. The CDR3 bases are TGTGCCACCAGCCCCCGGACAGATTTTAATTCACCCCTCCACTTT.

The DNA of the CDR3 is TGTGCCAGCAGTCCCTGGACAGGGGGCTCTGAAGCTTTCTTT. Amino acid sequence: CASSPWTGGSEAFF. The gene calls are TRBV27 and TRBJ1-1; 11 positions agree with TRBD1. The CDR3 spans 14 residues. The V gene's germline CDR1 is MNHEY and CDR2 SMNVEV (reference sequence). The J segment lost 6 bases and the V segment lost 5 bases, leaving 5 bases of the junction unmatched.

This chain links TRBV7-3 with TRBJ1-1, with D perhaps TRBD1 (5 bases). This CDR3 comprises 14 residues. Germline V gene data show CDR1 as SGHTA and CDR2 as FQGTGA. Trimming pared 3 bases from V and 3 bases from J, leaving 11 bases between. CDR3 sequence: CASSLAGWDTEAFF. In DNA form, the CDR3 reads TGTGCCAGCAGCTTGGCAGGGTGGGACACTGAAGCTTTCTTT.